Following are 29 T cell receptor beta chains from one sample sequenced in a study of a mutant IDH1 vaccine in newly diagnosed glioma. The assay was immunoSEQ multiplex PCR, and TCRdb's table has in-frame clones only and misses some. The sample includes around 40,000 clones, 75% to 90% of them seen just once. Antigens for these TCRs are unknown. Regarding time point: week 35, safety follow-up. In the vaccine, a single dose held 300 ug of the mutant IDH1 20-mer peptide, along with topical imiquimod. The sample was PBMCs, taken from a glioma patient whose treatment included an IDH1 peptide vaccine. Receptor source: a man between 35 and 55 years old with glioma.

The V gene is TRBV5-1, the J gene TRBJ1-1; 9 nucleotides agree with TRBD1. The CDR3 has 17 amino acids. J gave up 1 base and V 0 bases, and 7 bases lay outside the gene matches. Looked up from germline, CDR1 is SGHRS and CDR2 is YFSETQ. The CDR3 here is CASSLGQGVRGNTEAFF. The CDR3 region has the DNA TGCGCCAGCAGCTTGGGACAGGGGGTACGAGGGAACACTGAAGCTTTCTTT.

CDR3 region: CASSSFPGLLHRPPLHF. The CDR3, as DNA: TGTGCCAGCAGCTCATTCCCGGGACTCCTACACCGACCACCCCTCCACTTT. The chain combines TRBV7-2 with TRBJ1-6; possibly TRBD1 for D (5 bases). This CDR3 region has 17 residues. Looked up from germline, CDR1 is SGHTA and CDR2 is FQGNSA. The V end was cut by 4 bases, the J end by 11 bases, with 24 bases between.

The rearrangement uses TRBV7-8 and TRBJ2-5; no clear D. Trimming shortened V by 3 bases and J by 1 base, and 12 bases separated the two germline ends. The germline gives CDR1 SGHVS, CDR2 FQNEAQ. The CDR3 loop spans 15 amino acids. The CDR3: CASSFSRLPQETQYF. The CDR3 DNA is TGTGCCAGCAGCTTCTCTAGACTGCCCCAAGAGACCCAGTACTTC.

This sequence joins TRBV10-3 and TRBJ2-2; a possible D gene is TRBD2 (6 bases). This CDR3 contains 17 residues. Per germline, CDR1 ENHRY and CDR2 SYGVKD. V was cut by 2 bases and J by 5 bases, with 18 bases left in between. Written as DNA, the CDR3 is TGTGCCATCAGTGAGCGGGGGAAAAACGGTGGGACCGGGGAGCTGTTTTTT. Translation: CAISERGKNGGTGELFF.

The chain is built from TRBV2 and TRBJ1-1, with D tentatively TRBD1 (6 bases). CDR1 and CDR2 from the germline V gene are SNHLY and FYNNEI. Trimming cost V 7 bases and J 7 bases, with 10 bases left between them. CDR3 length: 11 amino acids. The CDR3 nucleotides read TGTGCCAGCACCAGGACAGTTGAAGCTTTCTTT. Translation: CASTRTVEAFF.

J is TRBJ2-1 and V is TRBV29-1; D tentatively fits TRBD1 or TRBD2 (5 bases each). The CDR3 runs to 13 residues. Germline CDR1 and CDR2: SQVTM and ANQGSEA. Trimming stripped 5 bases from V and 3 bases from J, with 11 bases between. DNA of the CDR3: TGCAGCGTTACCGGGACGGTCTACAATGAGCAGTTCTTC. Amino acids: CSVTGTVYNEQFF.

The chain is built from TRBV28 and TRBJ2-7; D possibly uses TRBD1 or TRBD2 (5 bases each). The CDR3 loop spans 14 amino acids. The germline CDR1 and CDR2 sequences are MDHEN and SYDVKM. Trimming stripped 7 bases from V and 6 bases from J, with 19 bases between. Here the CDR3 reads CASIPPGTMAEQYF. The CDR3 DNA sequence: TGTGCCAGCATCCCGCCCGGGACGATGGCCGAGCAGTACTTC.

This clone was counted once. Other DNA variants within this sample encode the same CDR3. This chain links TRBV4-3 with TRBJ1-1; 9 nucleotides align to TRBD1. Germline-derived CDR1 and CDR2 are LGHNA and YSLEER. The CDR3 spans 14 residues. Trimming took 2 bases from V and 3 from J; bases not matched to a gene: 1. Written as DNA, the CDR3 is TGCGCCAGCAGCCAACGGACAGGGGACACTGAAGCTTTCTTT. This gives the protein CASSQRTGDTEAFF.

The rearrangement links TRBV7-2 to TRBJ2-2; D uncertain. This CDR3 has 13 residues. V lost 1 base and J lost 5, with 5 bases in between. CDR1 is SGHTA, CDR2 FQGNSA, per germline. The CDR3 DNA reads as TGTGCCAGCAGCTTAGGGATAACCGGGGAGCTGTTTTTT. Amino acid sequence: CASSLGITGELFF.

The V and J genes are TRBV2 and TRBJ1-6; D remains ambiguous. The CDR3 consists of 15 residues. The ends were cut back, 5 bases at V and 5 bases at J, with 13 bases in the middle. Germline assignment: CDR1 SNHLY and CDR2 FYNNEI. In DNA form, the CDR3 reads TGTGCCAGCAGTATGGCCGGGAGGAATAATTCACCCCTCCACTTT. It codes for CASSMAGRNNSPLHF.

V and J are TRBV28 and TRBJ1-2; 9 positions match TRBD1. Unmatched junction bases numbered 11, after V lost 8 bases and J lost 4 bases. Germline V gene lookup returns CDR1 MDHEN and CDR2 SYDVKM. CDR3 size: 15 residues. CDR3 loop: CASQSTGTGIYGYTF. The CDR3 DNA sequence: TGTGCCAGCCAGTCGACCGGGACAGGGATCTATGGCTACACCTTC.

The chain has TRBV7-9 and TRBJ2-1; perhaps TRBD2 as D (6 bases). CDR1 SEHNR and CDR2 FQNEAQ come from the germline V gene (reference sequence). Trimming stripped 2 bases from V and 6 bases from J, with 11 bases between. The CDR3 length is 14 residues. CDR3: CASSLTSLANEQFF. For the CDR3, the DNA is TGTGCCAGCAGCTTAACTAGCCTAGCCAATGAGCAGTTCTTC.

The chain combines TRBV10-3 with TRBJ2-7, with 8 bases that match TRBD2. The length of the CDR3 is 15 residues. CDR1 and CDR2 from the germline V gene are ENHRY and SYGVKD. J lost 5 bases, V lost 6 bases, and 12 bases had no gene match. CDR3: CAIRGTSTPANEQYF. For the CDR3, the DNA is TGTGCCATCAGGGGGACTAGTACCCCCGCCAACGAGCAGTACTTC.

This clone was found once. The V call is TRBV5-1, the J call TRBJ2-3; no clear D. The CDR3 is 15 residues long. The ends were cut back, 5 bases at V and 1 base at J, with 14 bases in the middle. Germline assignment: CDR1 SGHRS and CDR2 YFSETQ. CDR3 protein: CASRSGPPRTDTQYF. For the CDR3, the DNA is TGCGCCAGCAGAAGTGGACCTCCCCGCACAGATACGCAGTATTTT.

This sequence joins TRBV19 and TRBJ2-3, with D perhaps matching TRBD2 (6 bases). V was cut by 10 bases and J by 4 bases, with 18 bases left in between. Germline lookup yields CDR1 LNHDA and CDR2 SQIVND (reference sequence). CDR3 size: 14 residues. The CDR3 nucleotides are TGTGCCACTTTACCCTCCCGGGGGTCAGATACGCAGTATTTT. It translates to CATLPSRGSDTQYF.

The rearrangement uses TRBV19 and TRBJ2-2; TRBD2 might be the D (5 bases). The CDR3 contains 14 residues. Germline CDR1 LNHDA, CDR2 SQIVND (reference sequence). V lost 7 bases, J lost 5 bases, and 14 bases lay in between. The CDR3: CASKVQLGTGELFF. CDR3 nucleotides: TGTGCCAGTAAAGTCCAACTAGGGACCGGGGAGCTGTTTTTT.

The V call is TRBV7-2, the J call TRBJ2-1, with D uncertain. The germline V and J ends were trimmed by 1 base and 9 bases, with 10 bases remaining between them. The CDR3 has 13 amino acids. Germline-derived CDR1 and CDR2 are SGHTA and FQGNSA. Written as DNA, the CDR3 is TGTGCCAGCAGCTTAGATCCGGGCCCTGAGCAGTTCTTC. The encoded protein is CASSLDPGPEQFF.

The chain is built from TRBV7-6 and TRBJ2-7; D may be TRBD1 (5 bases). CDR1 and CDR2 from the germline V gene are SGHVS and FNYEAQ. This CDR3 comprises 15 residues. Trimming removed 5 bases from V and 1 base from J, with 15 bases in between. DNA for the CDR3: TGTGCCAGCAGCCGTCATATCAAGGGGTCCTACGAGCAGTACTTC. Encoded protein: CASSRHIKGSYEQYF.

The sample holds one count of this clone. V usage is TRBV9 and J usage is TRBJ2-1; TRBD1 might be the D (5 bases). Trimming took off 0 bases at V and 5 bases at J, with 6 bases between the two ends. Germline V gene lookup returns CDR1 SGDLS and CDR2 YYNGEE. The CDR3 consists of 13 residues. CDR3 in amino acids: CASSVVGDNEQFF. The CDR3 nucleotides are TGTGCCAGCAGCGTAGTAGGGGACAATGAGCAGTTCTTC.

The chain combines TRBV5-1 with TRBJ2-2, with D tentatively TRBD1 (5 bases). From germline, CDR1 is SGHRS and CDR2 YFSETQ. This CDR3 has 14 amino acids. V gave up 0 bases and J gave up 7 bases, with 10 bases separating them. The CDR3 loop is CASSLAPTGGELFF. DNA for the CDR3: TGCGCCAGCAGCTTGGCACCTACAGGCGGGGAGCTGTTTTTT.

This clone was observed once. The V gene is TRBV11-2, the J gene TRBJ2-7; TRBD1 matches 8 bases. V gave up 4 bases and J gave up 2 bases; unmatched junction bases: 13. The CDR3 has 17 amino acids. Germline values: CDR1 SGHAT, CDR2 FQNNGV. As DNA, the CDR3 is TGTGCCAGCAGCTCACGGGACAGGCCATGGGGGACCTACGAGCAGTACTTC. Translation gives CASSSRDRPWGTYEQYF.

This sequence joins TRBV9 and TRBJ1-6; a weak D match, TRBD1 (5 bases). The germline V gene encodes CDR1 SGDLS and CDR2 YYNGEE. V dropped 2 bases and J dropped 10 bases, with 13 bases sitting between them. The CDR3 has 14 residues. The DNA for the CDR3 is TGTGCCAGCAGCGTCCTCCTGGGGGGATCACCCCTCCACTTT. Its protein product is CASSVLLGGSPLHF. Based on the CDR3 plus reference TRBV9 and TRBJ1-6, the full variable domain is DSGVTQTPKHLITATGQRVTLRCSPRSGDLSVYWYQQSLDQGLQFLIQYYNGEERAKGNILERFSAQQFPDLHSELNLSSLELGDSALYFCASSVLLGGSPLHFGNGTRLTVT.

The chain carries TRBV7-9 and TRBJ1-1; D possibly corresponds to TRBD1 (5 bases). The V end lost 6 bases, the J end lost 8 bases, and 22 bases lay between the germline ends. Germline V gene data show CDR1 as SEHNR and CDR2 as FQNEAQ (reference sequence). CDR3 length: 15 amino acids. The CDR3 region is CASRLNFGTAWEAFF. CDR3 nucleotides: TGTGCCAGCAGACTGAATTTCGGGACGGCGTGGGAAGCTTTCTTT.

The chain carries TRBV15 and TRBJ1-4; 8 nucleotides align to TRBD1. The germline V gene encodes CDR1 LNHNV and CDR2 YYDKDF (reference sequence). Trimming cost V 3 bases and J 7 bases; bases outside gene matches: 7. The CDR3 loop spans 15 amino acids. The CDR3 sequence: CATSSQGAAGEKLFF. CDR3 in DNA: TGTGCCACCAGCAGCCAGGGGGCTGCGGGTGAAAAACTGTTTTTT.

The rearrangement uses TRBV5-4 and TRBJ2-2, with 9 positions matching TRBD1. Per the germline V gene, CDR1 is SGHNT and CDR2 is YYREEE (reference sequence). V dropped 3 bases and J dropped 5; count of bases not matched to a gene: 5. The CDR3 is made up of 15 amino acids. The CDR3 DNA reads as TGTGCCAGCAGCTCCCTAGGGACAGGGACCGGGGAGCTGTTTTTT. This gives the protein CASSSLGTGTGELFF.

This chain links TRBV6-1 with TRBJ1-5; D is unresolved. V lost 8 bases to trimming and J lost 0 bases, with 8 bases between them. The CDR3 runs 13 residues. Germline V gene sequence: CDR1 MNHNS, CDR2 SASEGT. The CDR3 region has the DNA TGTGCCAGCGGAGAACCTAGCAATCAGCCCCAGCATTTT. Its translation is CASGEPSNQPQHF.

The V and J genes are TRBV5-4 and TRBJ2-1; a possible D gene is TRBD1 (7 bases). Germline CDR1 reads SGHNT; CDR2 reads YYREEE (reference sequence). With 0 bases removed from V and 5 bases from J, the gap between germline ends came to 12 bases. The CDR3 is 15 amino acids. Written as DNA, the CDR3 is TGTGCCAGCAGCTTGGGACCCAGGGGGGACAATGAGCAGTTCTTC. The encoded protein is CASSLGPRGDNEQFF.

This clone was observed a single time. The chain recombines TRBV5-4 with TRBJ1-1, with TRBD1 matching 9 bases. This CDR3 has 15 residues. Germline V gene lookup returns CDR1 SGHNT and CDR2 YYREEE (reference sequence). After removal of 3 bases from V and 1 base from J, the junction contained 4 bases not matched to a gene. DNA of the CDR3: TGTGCCAGCAGCTCACCGGACAGGGGGAACACTGAAGCTTTCTTT. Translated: CASSSPDRGNTEAFF. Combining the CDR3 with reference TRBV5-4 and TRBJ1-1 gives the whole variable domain ETGVTQSPTHLIKTRGQQVTLRCSSQSGHNTVSWYQQALGQGPQFIFQYYREEENGRGNFPPRFSGLQFPNYSSELNVNALELDDSALYLCASSSPDRGNTEAFFGQGTRLTVV.

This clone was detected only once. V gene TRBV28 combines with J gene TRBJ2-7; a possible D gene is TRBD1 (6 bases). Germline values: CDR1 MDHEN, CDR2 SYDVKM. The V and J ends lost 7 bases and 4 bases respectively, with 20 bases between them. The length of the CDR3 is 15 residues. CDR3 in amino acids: CASKEFGGAGYEQYF. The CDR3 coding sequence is TGTGCCAGCAAAGAATTTGGGGGCGCTGGATACGAGCAGTACTTC.